One sample yielded the 20 T cell receptor beta chains listed below, sequenced in a study of ipilimumab plus nivolumab after autologous stem cell transplantation. Only in-frame clones appear in the TCRdb table, and some are missing; sequencing was by immunoSEQ multiplex PCR. The sample consists of about 47,000 clones, around nine tenths of them appearing once. The material was PBMCs, obtained in a trial of ipilimumab plus nivolumab as post-transplant consolidation. These receptors originate from a male donor with multiple myeloma.

The V and J genes are TRBV18 and TRBJ1-2, with 7 bases aligning to TRBD1. The CDR3 is made up of 13 amino acids. The V and J ends lost 2 bases and 11 bases, in that order; junction bases with no gene match: 8. Germline CDR1 and CDR2: KGHSH and LQKENI. The CDR3 region is CASSPRQGARYTF. The CDR3 nucleotides read TGTGCCAGCTCACCAAGACAGGGAGCTAGATACACCTTC.

The chain carries TRBV7-6 and TRBJ2-1, with 7 bases fitting TRBD2. V shed 5 bases, J shed 4 bases, and the junction held 11 bases outside the gene matches. CDR1 is SGHVS and CDR2 is FNYEAQ in the germline V gene. The CDR3 sequence is 16 residues long. The CDR3 DNA follows: TGTGCCAGCAGCCTGAAGGCTAGCGGCCCATACAATGAGCAGTTCTTC. Residues: CASSLKASGPYNEQFF.

The chain recombines TRBV15 with TRBJ2-3, with 10 bases lining up with TRBD1. V shed 4 bases and J 4 bases; nucleotides not matched to a gene: 5. Per germline, CDR1 LNHNV and CDR2 YYDKDF (reference sequence). This CDR3 is 15 amino acids long. CDR3 sequence reads: CATSTGTGASDTQYF. CDR3 DNA: TGTGCCACCAGCACCGGGACAGGGGCCTCAGATACGCAGTATTTT.

As to this clone: The same CDR3 can be traced to other DNA sequences in this sample. V is TRBV9 and J is TRBJ1-6; 11 bases align to TRBD1. In germline, CDR1 is SGDLS, CDR2 YYNGEE. The CDR3 is 14 amino acids. V was pared by 2 bases and J by 8 bases, with 0 bases of the junction left unmatched. DNA for the CDR3: TGTGCCAGCAGCGTGGGACAGGGGGATTCACCCCTCCACTTT. This encodes CASSVGQGDSPLHF.

The chain is built from TRBV7-8 and TRBJ2-5, with TRBD2 identical over 13 bases. The trim removed 1 base at V and 6 bases at J, leaving 2 bases unmatched. The CDR3 totals 15 residues. The germline CDR1 and CDR2 sequences are SGHVS and FQNEAQ. CDR3 DNA: TGTGCCAGCAGCTTAGGGACTAGCGGGAGTAAGACCCAGTACTTC. Its translation: CASSLGTSGSKTQYF.

The rearrangement links TRBV6-5 to TRBJ2-7, with 11 bases that match TRBD2. CDR3 length equals 15 residues. Germline-derived CDR1 and CDR2 are MNHEY and SVGAGI. Losses at the gene ends were 6 bases for V and 6 bases for J; bases not matched to a gene: 10. This chain's CDR3 is CASSGTSGYPGEQYF. The CDR3 DNA reads TGTGCCAGCAGCGGGACTAGCGGCTATCCCGGCGAGCAGTACTTC.

The chain uses TRBV10-3 and TRBJ1-1; maybe TRBD1 (6 bases). This CDR3 is 12 amino acids long. Deletions cut 3 bases from V and 10 bases from J, with 12 bases between. CDR1 is ENHRY, CDR2 SYGVKD, per germline. CDR3 DNA: TGTGCCATCAGTGAAGAGGACAGACGAGCTTTCTTT. Amino acid sequence: CAISEEDRRAFF.

The rearrangement links TRBV9 to TRBJ2-7; D is possibly TRBD1 (6 bases). The CDR3 is made up of 15 amino acids. In germline, CDR1 is SGDLS, CDR2 YYNGEE. Trimming cost V 4 bases and J 1 base, with 15 bases left between them. The CDR3 nucleotides are TGTGCCAGCAGCCTTTCAGGGGCCCATTCCTACGAGCAGTACTTC. Its translation is CASSLSGAHSYEQYF.

V and J are TRBV5-1 and TRBJ1-1, with a weak D call TRBD1 (5 bases). The length of the CDR3 is 14 residues. The germline CDR1 and CDR2 sequences are SGHRS and YFSETQ. Trimming shortened V by 3 bases and J by 1 base, and 10 bases separated the two germline ends. DNA for the CDR3: TGCGCCAGCAGCTCCCAAACAGGGAACACTGAAGCTTTCTTT. Its translation is CASSSQTGNTEAFF. Combining the CDR3 with reference TRBV5-1 and TRBJ1-1 gives the whole variable domain KAGVTQTPRYLIKTRGQQVTLSCSPISGHRSVSWYQQTPGQGLQFLFEYFSETQRNKGNFPGRFSGRQFSNSRSEMNVSTLELGDSALYLCASSSQTGNTEAFFGQGTRLTVV.

This clone occurred once. The chain employs TRBV19 and TRBJ2-3; possible D gene TRBD1, 6 bases. The CDR3 is made up of 15 amino acids. V lost 5 bases and J 4 bases, leaving 16 bases between the germline ends. Germline V gives CDR1 LNHDA, CDR2 SQIVND (reference sequence). The CDR3: CASSLQGTGPDTQYF. The CDR3 DNA sequence: TGTGCCAGTAGTCTGCAGGGGACGGGGCCAGATACGCAGTATTTT.

The V gene is TRBV6-5, the J gene TRBJ2-3, with a tentative D call TRBD1 (6 bases). The CDR3 loop spans 14 amino acids. Germline CDR1 MNHEY, CDR2 SVGAGI. V lost 6 bases and J 3 bases, leaving 13 bases between the germline ends. The CDR3: CASRTGLRTDTQYF. In DNA, the CDR3 is TGTGCCAGCAGAACAGGGTTGAGGACAGATACGCAGTATTTT.

This clone was detected only once. The V gene is TRBV30, the J gene TRBJ2-7; 9 nucleotides line up with TRBD1. V lost 0 bases, J lost 0 bases, and 15 bases stayed unmatched. The CDR3 length is 19 residues. CDR1 and CDR2 (germline): GTSNPN, SVGIG (reference sequence). Written as DNA, the CDR3 is TGTGCCTGGAGTGTCAACAGGGGGCGCCCCGGCGGGACCTCCTACGAGCAGTACTTC. Amino acids: CAWSVNRGRPGGTSYEQYF.

The rearrangement uses TRBV28 and TRBJ2-2, with D unresolved. Germline CDR1 is MDHEN and CDR2 is SYDVKM. The CDR3 consists of 12 residues. The CDR3 is CASLENTGELFF. In DNA, the CDR3 is TGTGCTTCCCTAGAGAACACCGGGGAGCTGTTTTTT.

This chain joins TRBV5-1 and TRBJ2-1; a weak D match, TRBD2 (6 bases). CDR3 length: 16 amino acids. Germline V gives CDR1 SGHRS, CDR2 YFSETQ. V gave up 4 bases and J gave up 3 bases, with 17 bases separating them. The CDR3 bases are TGCGCCAGCAGCACGGCGGGACTTCCAAACTACAATGAGCAGTTCTTC. This codes for CASSTAGLPNYNEQFF.

The V and J genes are TRBV5-6 and TRBJ2-1; D is perhaps TRBD2 (6 bases). The CDR3 loop spans 16 amino acids. The V end lost 5 bases, the J end lost 1 base, and 16 bases lay between the germline ends. Germline V gene sequence: CDR1 SGHDT, CDR2 YYEEEE. This CDR3 reads CASSPNGGASYNEQFF. The CDR3 nucleotides read TGTGCCAGCAGTCCCAACGGGGGTGCGTCCTACAATGAGCAGTTCTTC.

V usage is TRBV28 and J usage is TRBJ1-2; 8 nucleotides agree with TRBD1. Per germline, CDR1 MDHEN and CDR2 SYDVKM. Losses at the gene ends were 6 bases for V and 5 bases for J; bases not matched to a gene: 11. The CDR3 loop spans 15 amino acids. CDR3 protein: CASSSRQGPYYGYTF. The CDR3 bases are TGTGCCAGCAGCTCTCGACAGGGGCCTTATTATGGCTACACCTTC.

The chain recombines TRBV5-1 with TRBJ2-3; a weak D match, TRBD1 (6 bases). Germline V gene sequence: CDR1 SGHRS, CDR2 YFSETQ. V lost 6 bases to trimming and J lost 0 bases, with 17 bases between them. This CDR3 is built from 16 residues. The CDR3 protein is CASTKNRVASTDTQYF. CDR3 DNA: TGCGCCAGCACCAAGAACAGGGTGGCCAGCACAGATACGCAGTATTTT.

The chain combines TRBV7-2 with TRBJ2-5; D perhaps matches TRBD1 (6 bases). In germline, CDR1 is SGHTA, CDR2 FQGNSA. The germline V and J ends were trimmed by 1 base and 6 bases, with 12 bases remaining between them. This CDR3 has 14 amino acids. The CDR3 region has the DNA TGTGCCAGCAGCTTAGTAGTGAGGGGGAAGACCCAGTACTTC. Protein sequence: CASSLVVRGKTQYF.

The rearrangement links TRBV6-1 to TRBJ1-5; weak D call: TRBD1 (5 bases). The CDR3 extends over 15 amino acids. Germline CDR1 is MNHNS and CDR2 is SASEGT. V was pared by 5 bases and J by 4 bases, with 15 bases between. CDR3 protein: CASSSDRYPNQPQHF. The CDR3 bases are TGTGCCAGCAGTTCCGACAGATACCCTAATCAGCCCCAGCATTTT.

The chain recombines TRBV5-4 with TRBJ1-3; possibly TRBD1 for D (5 bases). This CDR3 region has 13 residues. The V gene lost 6 bases and the J gene lost 9 bases, with 16 bases spanning the gap. Germline loops: CDR1 SGHNT, CDR2 YYREEE (reference sequence). DNA of the CDR3: TGTGCCAGCACCCTTAGGGGTAACGGCACCATATATTTT. Protein: CASTLRGNGTIYF.